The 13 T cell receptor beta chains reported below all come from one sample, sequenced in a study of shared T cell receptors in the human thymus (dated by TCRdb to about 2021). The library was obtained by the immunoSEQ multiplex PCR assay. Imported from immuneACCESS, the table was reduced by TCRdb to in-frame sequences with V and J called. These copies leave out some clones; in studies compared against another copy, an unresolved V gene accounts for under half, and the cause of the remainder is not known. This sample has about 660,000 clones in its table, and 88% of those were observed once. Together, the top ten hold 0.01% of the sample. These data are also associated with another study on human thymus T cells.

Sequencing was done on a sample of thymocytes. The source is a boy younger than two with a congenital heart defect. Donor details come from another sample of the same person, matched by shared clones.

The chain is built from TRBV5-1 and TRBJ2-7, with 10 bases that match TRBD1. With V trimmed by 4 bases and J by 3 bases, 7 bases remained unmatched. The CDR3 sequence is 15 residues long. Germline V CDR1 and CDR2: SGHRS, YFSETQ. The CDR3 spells CASSIRQGANYEQYF. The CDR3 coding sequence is TGCGCCAGCAGCATTCGACAGGGGGCTAACTACGAGCAGTACTTC. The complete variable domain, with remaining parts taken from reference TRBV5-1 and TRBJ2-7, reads KAGVTQTPRYLIKTRGQQVTLSCSPISGHRSVSWYQQTPGQGLQFLFEYFSETQRNKGNFPGRFSGRQFSNSRSEMNVSTLELGDSALYLCASSIRQGANYEQYFGPGTRLTVT.

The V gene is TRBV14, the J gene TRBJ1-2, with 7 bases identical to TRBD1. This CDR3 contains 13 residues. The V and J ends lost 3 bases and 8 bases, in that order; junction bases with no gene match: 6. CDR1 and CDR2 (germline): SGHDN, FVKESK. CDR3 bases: TGTGCCAGCAGCCAGAACAGGGGACACGGCTACACCTTC. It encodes CASSQNRGHGYTF.

The CDR3: CASRQGPNEQFF. The CDR3 DNA follows: TGTGCCAGCAGACAGGGCCCGAATGAGCAGTTCTTC. The chain carries TRBV27 and TRBJ2-1, with TRBD1 as a possible D gene (6 bases). Germline assignment: CDR1 MNHEY and CDR2 SMNVEV (reference sequence). The CDR3 loop spans 12 amino acids. Trimming shortened V by 6 bases and J by 7 bases, and 10 bases separated the two germline ends.

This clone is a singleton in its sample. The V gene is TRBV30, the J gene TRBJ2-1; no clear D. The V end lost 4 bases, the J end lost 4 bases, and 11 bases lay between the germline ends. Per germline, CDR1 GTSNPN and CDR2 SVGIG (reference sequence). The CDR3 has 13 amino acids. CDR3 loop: CAWTADSYNEQFF. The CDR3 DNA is TGTGCCTGGACCGCCGACTCTTACAATGAGCAGTTCTTC. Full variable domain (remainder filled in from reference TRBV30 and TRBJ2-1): SQTIHQWPATLVQPVGSPLSLECTVEGTSNPNLYWYRQAAGRGLQLLFYSVGIGQISSEVPQNLSASRPQDRQFILSSKKLLLSDSGFYLCAWTADSYNEQFFGPGTRLTVL.

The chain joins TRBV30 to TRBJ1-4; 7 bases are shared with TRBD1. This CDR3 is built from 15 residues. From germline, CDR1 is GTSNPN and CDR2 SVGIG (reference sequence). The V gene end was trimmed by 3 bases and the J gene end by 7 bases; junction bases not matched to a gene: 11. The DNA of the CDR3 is TGTGCCTGGAGGGGACAGACAGGGTTTCCTGAAAAACTGTTTTTT. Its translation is CAWRGQTGFPEKLFF.

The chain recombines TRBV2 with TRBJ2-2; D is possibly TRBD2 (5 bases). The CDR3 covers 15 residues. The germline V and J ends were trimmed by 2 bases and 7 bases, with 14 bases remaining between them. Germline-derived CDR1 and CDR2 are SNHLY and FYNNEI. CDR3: CASSERVRVSGELFF. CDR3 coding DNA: TGTGCCAGCAGTGAAAGGGTGAGGGTTAGCGGGGAGCTGTTTTTT.

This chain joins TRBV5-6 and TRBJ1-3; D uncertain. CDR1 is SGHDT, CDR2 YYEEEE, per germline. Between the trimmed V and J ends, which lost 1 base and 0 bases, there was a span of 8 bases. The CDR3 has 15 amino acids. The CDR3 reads CASSLWASSGNTIYF. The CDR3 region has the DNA TGTGCCAGCAGCTTGTGGGCGAGCTCTGGAAACACCATATATTTT.

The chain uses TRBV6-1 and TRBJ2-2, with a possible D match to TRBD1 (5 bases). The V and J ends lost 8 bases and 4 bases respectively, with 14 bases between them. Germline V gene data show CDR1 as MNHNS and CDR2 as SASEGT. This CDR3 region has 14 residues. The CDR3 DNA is TGTGCCAGCGACGGTCAGGGTTCCACCGGGGAGCTGTTTTTT. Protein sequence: CASDGQGSTGELFF.

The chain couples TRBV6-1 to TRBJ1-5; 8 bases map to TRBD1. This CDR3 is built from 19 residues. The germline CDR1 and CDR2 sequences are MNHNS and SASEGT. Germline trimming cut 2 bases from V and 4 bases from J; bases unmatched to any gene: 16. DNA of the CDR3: TGTGCCAGCAGTGAAACACTTCCCCGGGACAGGAGACTTAATCAGCCCCAGCATTTT. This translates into CASSETLPRDRRLNQPQHF.

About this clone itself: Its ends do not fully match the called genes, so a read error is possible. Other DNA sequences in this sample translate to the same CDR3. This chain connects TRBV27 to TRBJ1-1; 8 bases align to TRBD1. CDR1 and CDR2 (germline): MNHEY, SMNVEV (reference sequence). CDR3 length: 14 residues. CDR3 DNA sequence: TGCGCCAGCAGTTTAGGGACAGGAGGCCCTGAAGCTTTCTTT. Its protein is CASSLGTGGPEAFF.

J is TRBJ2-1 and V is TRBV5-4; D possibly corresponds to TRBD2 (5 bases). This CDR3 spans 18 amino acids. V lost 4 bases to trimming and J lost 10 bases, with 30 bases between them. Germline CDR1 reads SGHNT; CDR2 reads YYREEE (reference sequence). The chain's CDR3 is CASSPSLLERSRTGEQFF. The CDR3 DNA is TGTGCCAGCAGCCCATCCCTTTTAGAGCGGAGTCGGACTGGGGAGCAGTTCTTC.

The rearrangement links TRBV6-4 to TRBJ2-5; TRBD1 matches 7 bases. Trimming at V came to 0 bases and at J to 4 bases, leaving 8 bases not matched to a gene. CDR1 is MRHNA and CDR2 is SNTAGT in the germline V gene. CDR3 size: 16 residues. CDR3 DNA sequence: TGTGCCAGCAGTGACTCAGGGACAGAGCTTGGAGAGACCCAGTACTTC. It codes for CASSDSGTELGETQYF.

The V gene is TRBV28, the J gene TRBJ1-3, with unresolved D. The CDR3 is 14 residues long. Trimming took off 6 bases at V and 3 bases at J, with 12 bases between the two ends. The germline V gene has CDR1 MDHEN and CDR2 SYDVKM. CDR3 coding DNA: TGTGCCAGCAGCCGGACCGGAGGTGGAAACACCATATATTTT. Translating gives CASSRTGGGNTIYF.